The 21 T cell receptor beta chains below all came from one sample that was sequenced in a study of T-cell reconstitution after alpha-beta-depleted transplantation in children (dated by TCRdb to about 2016). Libraries were constructed by PCR. Sequencing instrument: Illumina HiSeq 2500. To normalize quantification of the TCRbeta repertoire, the TCR libraries were built with molecular barcoding that relied on unique molecular identifiers. The public reads were reprocessed in TCRdb via fastp at Q25 and MiXCR, keeping in-frame beta chains. For every CDR3 protein sequence, its rows merge into one entry that carries the most common genes and DNA. This sample holds almost 500,000 distinct CDR3 sequences; roughly a tenth were observed only once. 2% of the sample comes from the top ten. The treatment or condition label, as the study defines it: allogeneic hematopoietic cell transplantation with graft depleted of TCRalphabeta T cells and CD19 B cells.

The material sequenced was PBMCs, taken before TCRalphabeta/CD19-depleted stem cell transplant. All receptors come from a child younger than 10 with inherited bone marrow failure, due to receive a stem cell transplant.

The rearrangement uses TRBV19 and TRBJ1-2; D remains unclear. Germline assignment: CDR1 LNHDA and CDR2 SQIVND (reference sequence). CDR3 size: 15 residues. Trimming removed 6 bases at V and 2 bases at J, with 16 bases between. Here the CDR3 DNA reads TGTGCCAGTAGGAATTCTGAGGGTTCGAACTATGGCTACACCTTC. Translation: CASRNSEGSNYGYTF.

In this sample, this clonotype turned up many times. The V and J genes are TRBV29-1 and TRBJ2-1, with 13 bases that match TRBD2. V trimming: 5 bases; J trimming: 8 bases; junction bases outside the gene matches: 12. Germline CDR1 and CDR2: SQVTM and ANQGSEA. This CDR3 comprises 16 residues. CDR3 in amino acids: CSVSGLAGPVWDEQFF. Here the CDR3 DNA reads TGCAGCGTTTCGGGACTAGCGGGACCCGTCTGGGATGAGCAGTTCTTC.

This clonotype was seen repeatedly, ten times or more. J is TRBJ2-2 and V is TRBV12-3 or TRBV12-4, with unresolved D. This CDR3 contains 12 residues. Trimming pared 10 bases from V and 5 bases from J, leaving 11 bases between. CDR3 nucleotide sequence: TGTGCCACCCTTCTGACTACCGGGGAGCTGTTTTTT. This gives the protein CATLLTTGELFF.

This clonotype has a count of ten or more. The chain employs TRBV29-1 and TRBJ2-5, with D hard to call. Deletions cut 8 bases from V and 2 bases from J, with 15 bases between. CDR3 length equals 13 residues. The germline V gene has CDR1 SQVTM and CDR2 ANQGSEA. The CDR3 reads CSSRRAVQETQYF. The CDR3 nucleotides read TGCAGCTCCCGCAGAGCAGTGCAAGAGACCCAGTACTTC.

This clonotype was seen at least ten times. V is TRBV6-6 and J is TRBJ1-2, with D possibly matching TRBD1 (5 bases). The CDR3 extends over 13 amino acids. V shed 7 bases and J shed 8 bases, with 17 bases lying between them. Germline values: CDR1 MNHNY, CDR2 SVGAGI (reference sequence). The CDR3: CASTGDISAGYTF. In nucleotides, the CDR3 is TGTGCCAGCACGGGGGATATCAGCGCGGGCTACACCTTC.

This clonotype was seen a handful of times. This chain joins TRBV4-3 and TRBJ2-7, with D unresolved. V lost 3 bases and J lost 1, with 7 bases in between. The germline CDR1 and CDR2 sequences are LGHNA and YSLEER. CDR3 length equals 13 residues. This CDR3 reads CASSHGRSYEQYF. The CDR3 DNA is TGCGCCAGCAGCCACGGCCGATCCTACGAGCAGTACTTC.

The V call is TRBV6-1, the J call TRBJ2-5; 10 positions match TRBD2. The CDR3 has 15 residues. Germline assignment: CDR1 MNHNS and CDR2 SASEGT. V was clipped by 7 bases and J by 5 bases; unmatched bases: 10. This CDR3 reads CASTFSGRRLETQYF. The CDR3 nucleotides are TGTGCCAGCACCTTTAGCGGGAGGAGGCTGGAGACCCAGTACTTC.

This rearrangement joins TRBV4-3 to TRBJ2-3, with 8 nucleotides matching TRBD2. V lost 1 base and J lost 5; bases outside the gene matches: 11. The length of the CDR3 is 17 residues. The V gene's germline CDR1 is LGHNA and CDR2 YSLEER. CDR3 coding DNA: TGCGCCAGCAGCCAAGTCCCTAGAGCGGGAGTGATAGATACGCAGTATTTT. It specifies CASSQVPRAGVIDTQYF.

The chain couples TRBV7-9 to TRBJ2-2; D call uncertain. CDR1 is SEHNR and CDR2 is FQNEAQ in the germline V gene (reference sequence). Between the trimmed V and J ends, which lost 7 bases and 5 bases, there was a span of 5 bases. This CDR3 has 11 amino acids. As DNA, the CDR3 is TGTGCCAGCAAACGGACCGGGGAGCTGTTTTTT. The encoded protein is CASKRTGELFF.

In this sample, this clonotype turned up many times. The chain joins TRBV28 to TRBJ2-7; D may be TRBD2 (6 bases). The germline CDR1 and CDR2 sequences are MDHEN and SYDVKM. The V gene lost 8 bases and the J gene lost 6 bases, with 20 bases spanning the gap. The CDR3 totals 14 residues. CDR3 nucleotide sequence: TGTGCCAGCCGACCGTTTGCGGACTACCGCGAGCAGTACTTC. This encodes CASRPFADYREQYF.

The sample holds many counts of this clonotype. The chain is built from TRBV15 and TRBJ2-3, with 8 bases fitting TRBD1. CDR1 and CDR2 (germline): LNHNV, YYDKDF (reference sequence). The CDR3 covers 18 residues. The V and J ends lost 0 bases and 4 bases, in that order; junction bases with no gene match: 12. Here the CDR3 DNA reads TGTGCCACCAGCAGAGATCAAGGAGGACAGGGTATCTCAGATACGCAGTATTTT. Amino acids: CATSRDQGGQGISDTQYF.

This clonotype was seen many times. The rearrangement joins TRBV20-1 to TRBJ2-2; 8 nucleotides match TRBD2. J lost 1 base, V lost 8 bases, and 9 bases had no gene match. This CDR3 is 15 amino acids long. Germline V gene data show CDR1 as DFQATT and CDR2 as SNEGSKA (reference sequence). As DNA, the CDR3 is TGCAGTATTGGATGCGGGAGGTGGAACACCGGGGAGCTGTTTTTT. This sequence encodes CSIGCGRWNTGELFF.

This clonotype was recorded many times. The chain combines TRBV5-5 with TRBJ2-7; a weak D match, TRBD1 (6 bases). There are 14 residues in the CDR3. Trimming cost V 0 bases and J 5 bases, with 12 bases left between them. Germline CDR1 reads SGHKS; CDR2 reads YYEKEE (reference sequence). The DNA of the CDR3 is TGTGCCAGCAGCTTGGCGGCAGGGGTTCACGAGCAGTACTTC. This gives the protein CASSLAAGVHEQYF. The entire variable domain, with the rest obtained from reference TRBV5-5 and TRBJ2-7, is as follows: DAGVTQSPTHLIKTRGQQVTLRCSPISGHKSVSWYQQVLGQGPQFIFQYYEKEERGRGNFPDRFSARQFPNYSSELNVNALLLGDSALYLCASSLAAGVHEQYFGPGTRLTVT.

This clonotype has at least ten counts. V usage is TRBV12-3 or TRBV12-4 and J usage is TRBJ2-2; 7 bases line up with TRBD2. CDR3 length equals 14 residues. V gave up 10 bases and J gave up 6 bases; unmatched junction bases: 11. The CDR3 coding sequence is TGTGCCATCGATGGTAGCGGGCCCCCCGGGGAGCTGTTTTTT. Its protein product is CAIDGSGPPGELFF.

This clonotype has a count of ten or more. The chain links TRBV12-3 or TRBV12-4 to TRBJ1-5; a weak D match, TRBD1 (5 bases). CDR3 length: 18 residues. V was pared by 1 base and J by 3 bases, with 19 bases between. This CDR3 reads CASSLDYGGIGANQPQHF. CDR3 coding DNA: TGTGCCAGCAGTTTAGATTATGGCGGGATTGGGGCCAATCAGCCCCAGCATTTT.

In its sample, this clonotype was seen many times. V and J are TRBV4-2 and TRBJ2-7, with 10 positions matching TRBD1. Germline CDR1 LGHNA, CDR2 YNFKEQ. The trim removed 4 bases at V and 1 base at J, leaving 7 bases unmatched. This CDR3 contains 16 residues. CDR3 protein: CASSPTGQGISYEQYF. CDR3 nucleotides: TGTGCCAGCAGCCCTACGGGACAGGGGATTTCCTACGAGCAGTACTTC.

This clonotype was counted many times. The chain combines TRBV6-2 or TRBV6-3 with TRBJ1-2; D uncertain. There are 17 residues in the CDR3. V was pared by 3 bases and J by 5 bases, with 22 bases between. Germline values: CDR1 MNHEY, CDR2 SVGEGT. In nucleotides, the CDR3 is TGTGCCAGCAGTTATCATCGGCGTTTTAGACCAGAGTATGGCTACACCTTC. It codes for CASSYHRRFRPEYGYTF.

The table lists this clonotype with a count of one. The chain carries TRBV6-2 or TRBV6-3 and TRBJ2-1, with D uncertain. With 4 bases removed from V and 6 bases from J, the gap between germline ends came to 10 bases. The CDR3 runs 13 residues. Germline values: CDR1 MNHEY, CDR2 SVGEGT. The CDR3 loop reads CASSWPESNEQFF. CDR3 nucleotide sequence: TGTGCCAGCAGTTGGCCGGAGTCCAATGAGCAGTTCTTC.

The sample holds many counts of this clonotype. J is TRBJ1-3 and V is TRBV20-1; D possibly corresponds to TRBD1 (5 bases). The germline CDR1 and CDR2 sequences are DFQATT and SNEGSKA (reference sequence). Trimming took off 0 bases at V and 0 bases at J, with 18 bases between the two ends. CDR3 length equals 18 residues. The CDR3: CSARDPWGGAHSGNTIYF. In DNA form, the CDR3 reads TGCAGTGCTAGAGACCCATGGGGAGGGGCCCACTCTGGAAACACCATATATTTT.

This clonotype was found many times. The rearrangement joins TRBV10-3 to TRBJ1-3; 10 nucleotides line up with TRBD1. With 4 bases clipped from V and 4 bases from J, the junction kept 4 bases outside the gene matches. Germline V gives CDR1 ENHRY, CDR2 SYGVKD. The CDR3 is 15 amino acids. CDR3 protein: CAISATGGLGNTIYF. The CDR3 DNA reads as TGTGCCATCAGTGCGACAGGGGGCCTGGGAAACACCATATATTTT.

CDR3 residues: CASSQAHGGTGILPLAKNIQYF. CDR3 DNA sequence: TGCGCCAGCAGCCAAGCCCATGGGGGGACAGGGATCTTACCGTTAGCCAAAAACATTCAGTACTTC. The V call is TRBV4-1, the J call TRBJ2-4, with 9 bases aligning to TRBD1. Germline V gene sequence: CDR1 MGHRA, CDR2 YSYEKL. The CDR3 totals 22 residues. After removal of 1 base from V and 0 bases from J, the junction contained 19 bases not matched to a gene.